Listed below are T cell receptor beta chains from one sample, sequenced in a study of early T cells in non-severe SARS-CoV-2 infection. TCRdb re-derived calls from the 5' RACE reads in MiXCR, one entry per CDR3 protein. The top ten hold around 5% of the sample, which has 40,000 to 45,000 distinct CDR3 sequences, 4.5% to 5% seen once. Material for sequencing was whole blood. The receptors come from an adult who was a healthcare worker with PCR-confirmed SARS-CoV-2 infection or an uninfected control (not recorded which). Each CDR3 is given with its conserved first and last residue. A D gene is named only where the DNA matches it firmly. Clone size is given for some rows only: seen once, a few or many times, or a class if the clone is expanded.

D | J | size | V | CDR3 | DNA
TRBD2 | TRBJ2-2 | many | TRBV5-1 | CASSPAASGNTGELFF | TGCGCCAGCAGCCCCGCGGCTAGCGGGAACACCGGGGAGCTGTTTTTT
NA | TRBJ2-7 | few | TRBV20-1 | CSAKMRRYEQYF | TGCAGTGCAAAGATGCGAAGGTACGAGCAGTACTTC
NA | TRBJ2-7 | NA | TRBV3-1 | CASSQESRSDGQYF | TGTGCCAGCAGCCAAGAGTCACGCTCCGACGGGCAGTACTTC
TRBD1 | TRBJ1-3 | NA | TRBV7-8 | CASSRNVIQGAGGNTIYF | TGTGCCAGCAGTCGAAACGTTATACAGGGGGCCGGTGGAAACACCATATATTTT
NA | TRBJ2-3 | many | TRBV11-2 | CASSPGLTDTQYF | TGTGCCAGCAGCCCTGGGCTCACAGATACGCAGTATTTT
TRBD1 | TRBJ2-7 | many | TRBV19 | CASSDPGTVSYEQYF | TGTGCCAGTAGTGACCCCGGGACAGTCTCCTACGAGCAGTACTTC
NA | TRBJ2-3 | many | TRBV5-1 | CASSLESGLLDTQYF | TGCGCCAGCAGCTTGGAGTCTGGGTTGCTAGATACGCAGTATTTT
NA | TRBJ1-2 | many | TRBV6-5 | CASSSQGMAAYGYTF | TGTGCCAGCAGTTCGCAGGGAATGGCGGCCTATGGCTACACCTTC
NA | TRBJ1-1 | many | TRBV7-2 | CASSLNSGVGEAFF | TGTGCCAGCAGCTTAAATTCAGGGGTGGGAGAAGCTTTCTTT
TRBD2 | TRBJ2-3 | NA | TRBV7-9 | CASSLEGGGTDTQYF | TGTGCCAGCAGCTTAGAGGGAGGGGGCACAGATACGCAGTATTTT
NA | TRBJ2-2 | many | TRBV14 | CASSQGPGELFF | TGTGCCAGCAGCCAGGGTCCCGGGGAGCTGTTTTTT
NA | TRBJ2-7 | NA | TRBV28 | CASSLPQTPSEQYF | TGTGCCAGCAGTTTACCCCAGACCCCCTCCGAGCAGTACTTC
TRBD1 | TRBJ2-7 | few | TRBV11-2 | CASSSLGQGQYEQYF | TGTGCCAGCAGCTCCCTAGGACAGGGGCAGTACGAGCAGTACTTC
NA | TRBJ2-7 | many | TRBV30 | CAWRPQGYEQYF | TGTGCCTGGAGGCCACAGGGCTACGAGCAGTACTTC
NA | TRBJ1-1 | many | TRBV12-3/TRBV12-4 | CASSFSHTEAFF | TGTGCCAGCAGTTTTTCCCACACTGAAGCTTTCTTT
NA | TRBJ1-3 | many | TRBV19 | CASRQPSGNTIYF | TGTGCCAGTAGACAGCCCTCTGGAAACACCATATATTTT
NA | TRBJ1-2 | NA | TRBV10-3 | CAISEHVMFYGYTF | TGTGCCATCAGTGAACATGTTATGTTCTATGGCTACACCTTC
NA | TRBJ2-3 | many | TRBV18 | CASSPPQADTQYF | TGTGCCAGCTCACCCCCCCAAGCAGATACGCAGTATTTT
NA | TRBJ2-1 | few | TRBV6-6 | CASSNADYSEQFF | TGTGCCAGCAGTAACGCGGACTATAGTGAGCAGTTCTTC
NA | TRBJ2-2 | many | TRBV24-1 | CATSDRTAGELFF | TGTGCCACCAGTGACAGGACAGCCGGGGAGCTGTTTTTT
NA | TRBJ2-5 | few | TRBV29-1 | CSVLPRETQYF | TGCAGCGTTCTACCACGAGAGACCCAGTACTTC
TRBD2 | TRBJ2-1 | NA | TRBV6-1 | CASSDLTSGRGYEQFF | TGTGCCAGCAGTGATCTCACTAGCGGGAGAGGGTATGAGCAGTTCTTC
NA | TRBJ2-1 | many | TRBV30 | CAWSRFVGGNEQFF | TGTGCCTGGAGCCGTTTCGTGGGGGGCAATGAGCAGTTCTTC
NA | TRBJ2-1 | many | TRBV6-1 | CASSEGFYLTPTYNEQFF | TGTGCCAGCAGTGAAGGTTTTTATTTGACGCCCACCTACAATGAGCAGTTCTTC
NA | TRBJ2-1 | few | TRBV19 | CASSLIDGRVHEQFF | TGTGCCAGTAGTTTAATTGATGGGCGGGTCCATGAGCAGTTCTTC
NA | TRBJ2-7 | NA | TRBV10-2 | CASSESGGYEQYF | TGCGCCAGCAGTGAGTCGGGTGGGTACGAGCAGTACTTC
TRBD1 | TRBJ1-1 | many | TRBV6-5 | CASSPNRGRGNTEAFF | TGTGCCAGCAGCCCAAACAGGGGGCGGGGGAACACTGAAGCTTTCTTT
TRBD1 | TRBJ1-1 | few | TRBV6-2/TRBV6-3 | CASSYTTGGTEAFF | TGTGCCAGCAGTTACACAACAGGGGGAACTGAAGCTTTCTTT
TRBD1 | TRBJ1-1 | many | TRBV12-3/TRBV12-4 | CASSPDRGTEAFF | TGTGCCAGCAGTCCCGACAGGGGCACTGAAGCTTTCTTT
NA | TRBJ1-1 | few | TRBV11-2 | CASSLEYFSEAFF | TGTGCCAGCAGCTTAGAGTATTTTTCAGAAGCTTTCTTT
TRBD1 | TRBJ1-5 | many | TRBV19 | CASSIDSRGLQPQHF | TGTGCCAGTAGTATAGATAGCAGGGGGCTTCAGCCCCAGCATTTT
TRBD1 | TRBJ1-3 | many | TRBV7-6 | CASSLTGGGSGNTIYF | TGTGCCAGCAGCTTGACAGGGGGCGGCTCTGGAAACACCATATATTTT
NA | TRBJ1-3 | many | TRBV28 | CASSLRGDYNTIYF | TGTGCCAGCAGTTTACGGGGGGATTACAACACCATATATTTT
TRBD1 | TRBJ2-5 | medium-sized | TRBV12-3/TRBV12-4 | CASSPGTGGFRFLMDSDQETQYF | TGTGCCAGCAGTCCCGGGACAGGGGGCTTCCGCTTCTTGATGGACTCAGACCAAGAGACCCAGTACTTC
TRBD1 | TRBJ2-7 | many | TRBV12-3/TRBV12-4 | CASTPGDSAYEQYF | TGTGCCAGCACCCCCGGGGACAGTGCCTACGAGCAGTACTTC
NA | TRBJ2-3 | few | TRBV7-2 | CASSYPVGGGSTDTQYF | TGTGCCAGCAGCTATCCCGTAGGGGGAGGGAGCACAGATACGCAGTATTTT
NA | TRBJ2-5 | many | TRBV4-1 | CASSQSPRETQYF | TGCGCCAGCAGCCAATCCCCAAGAGAGACCCAGTACTTC
NA | TRBJ2-7 | NA | TRBV6-2/TRBV6-3 | CANRRGGPRGSYEQYF | TGTGCCAACAGACGAGGAGGGCCCAGGGGTTCCTACGAGCAGTACTTC
NA | TRBJ2-3 | many | TRBV11-2 | CASSLGIMDTQYF | TGTGCCAGCAGCTTAGGAATTATGGATACGCAGTATTTT
NA | TRBJ1-1 | NA | TRBV20-1 | CSATGSVDTEAFF | TGCAGTGCCACAGGGTCGGTGGACACTGAAGCTTTCTTT
TRBD1 | TRBJ1-6 | NA | TRBV6-4 | CASRGTGANNSPLHF | TGTGCCAGCAGGGGGACAGGCGCAAATAATTCACCCCTCCACTTT
TRBD1 | TRBJ2-7 | NA | TRBV7-3 | CASSLAGGTPWEQYF | TGTGCCAGCAGCTTAGCAGGGGGCACCCCCTGGGAGCAGTACTTC
NA | TRBJ1-1 | NA | TRBV7-2 | CASSRTGFGEAFF | TGTGCCAGCAGCCGAACAGGGTTTGGTGAAGCTTTCTTT
NA | TRBJ2-2 | few | TRBV2 | CASSVLGNAGELFF | TGTGCCAGCAGTGTTCTTGGTAACGCCGGGGAGCTGTTTTTT
NA | TRBJ1-5 | few | TRBV6-2/TRBV6-3 | CATSSPGYSNQPQHF | TGTGCCACCTCCAGTCCGGGATATAGCAATCAGCCCCAGCATTTT